This T cell receptor (beta chain) comes out of a study of blood T cell repertoires in COVID-19. Study-level information: The samples span acute and convalescent COVID-19 from the United States, Italy and Spain. Nucleic acid was either cDNA or gDNA, and it came from T cells, B-cell-depleted T cells, or PBMCs.

Authors' analysis steps: The assay estimated nucleated cells by amplifying reference gene primers. Repertoires were generated with immunoSEQ multiplex PCR, while TCRdb's copy carries only in-frame clones and drops some. That table supplies the V and J calls and clone size; D and trimming were determined from the DNA. The sample yields 250,000 to 300,000 clones, around 84% seen once. The V gene lost 5 bases and the J gene lost 0 bases, with 13 bases spanning the gap. From germline, CDR1 is MDHEN and CDR2 SYDVKM. This CDR3 contains 15 residues. Enrolled during active infection, Seattle patients were then followed longitudinally.

The sequencing input was peripheral blood. V gene TRBV28 combines with J gene TRBJ1-2; D is possibly TRBD1 (5 bases). The sequence was obtained from a woman aged 55-69 years with COVID-19, enrolled during active disease. CDR3 in amino acids: CASSTLVGANYGYTF. CDR3 sequence (DNA): TGTGCCAGCAGTACCCTCGTAGGGGCTAACTATGGCTACACCTTC.